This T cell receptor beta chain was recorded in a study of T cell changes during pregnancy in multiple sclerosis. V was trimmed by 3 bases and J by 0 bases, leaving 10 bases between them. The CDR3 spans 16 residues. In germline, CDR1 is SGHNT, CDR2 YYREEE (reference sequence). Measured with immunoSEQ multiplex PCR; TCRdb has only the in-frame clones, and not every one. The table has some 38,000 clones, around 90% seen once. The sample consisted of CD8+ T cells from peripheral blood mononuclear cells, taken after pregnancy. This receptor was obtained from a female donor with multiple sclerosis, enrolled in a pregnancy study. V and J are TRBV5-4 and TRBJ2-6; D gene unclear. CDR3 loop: CASSYTITSGANVLTF. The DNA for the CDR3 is TGTGCCAGCAGCTACACGATAACCTCTGGGGCCAACGTCCTGACTTTC.